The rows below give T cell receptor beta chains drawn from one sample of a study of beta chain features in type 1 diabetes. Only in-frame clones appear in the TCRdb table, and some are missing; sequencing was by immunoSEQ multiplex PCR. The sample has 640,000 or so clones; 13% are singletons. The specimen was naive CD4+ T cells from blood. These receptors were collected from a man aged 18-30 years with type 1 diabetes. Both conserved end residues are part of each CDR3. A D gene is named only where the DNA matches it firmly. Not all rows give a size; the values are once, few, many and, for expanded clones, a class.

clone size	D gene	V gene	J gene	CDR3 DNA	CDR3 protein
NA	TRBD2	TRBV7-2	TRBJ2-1	TGTGCCAGCAGCATCCTAGCGGGGGGTTACAATGAGCAGTTCTTC	CASSILAGGYNEQFF
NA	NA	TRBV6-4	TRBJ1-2	TGTGCCAGCAGTGATGGAGGGCACTATGGCTACACCTTC	CASSDGGHYGYTF
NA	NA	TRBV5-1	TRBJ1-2	TGCGCCAGCAGCTCCTTTAACTATGGCTACACCTTC	CASSSFNYGYTF
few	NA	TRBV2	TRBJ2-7	TGTGCCAGCAGTGTTAGACAGACGCTCTCCTACGAGCAGTACTTC	CASSVRQTLSYEQYF
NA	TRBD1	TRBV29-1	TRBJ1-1	TGCAGCGGACAACTCCAGGGGGCTATCACTGAAGCTTTCTTT	CSGQLQGAITEAFF
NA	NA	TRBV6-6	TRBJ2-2	TGTGCCAGCAGGACTCTTCTAGCGTCCGGCACCGGGGAGCTGTTTTTT	CASRTLLASGTGELFF
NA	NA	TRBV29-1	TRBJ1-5	TGCAGCGTAAGCACTAGCAATCAGCCCCAGCATTTT	CSVSTSNQPQHF
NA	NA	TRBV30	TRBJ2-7	TGTGCCTGGGCCAGGGCTTTGTACTACGAGCAGTACTTC	CAWARALYYEQYF
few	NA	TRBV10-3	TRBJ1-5	TGTGCCATCAGTGAGGAGTCGTCTCCCAATCAGCCCCAGCATTTT	CAISEESSPNQPQHF
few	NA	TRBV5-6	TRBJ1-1	TGTGCCAGCACCCAAACAGCGAACACTGAAGCTTTCTTT	CASTQTANTEAFF
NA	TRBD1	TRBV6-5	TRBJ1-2	TGTGCCAGCAGTTACGGCCGGGACAGGGGAAATGGCTACACCTTC	CASSYGRDRGNGYTF
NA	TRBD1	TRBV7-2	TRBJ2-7	TGTGCCAGCAGCCGGACAGGGGGCTACGAGCAGTACTTC	CASSRTGGYEQYF
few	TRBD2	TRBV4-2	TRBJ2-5	TGTGCCAGCAGCCGCCCGAGGACTAGCGGCACTCAAGAGACCCAGTACTTC	CASSRPRTSGTQETQYF
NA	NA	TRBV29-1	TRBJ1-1	TGCAGCGTCCGAGGACAGCTTAACACTGAAGCTTTCTTT	CSVRGQLNTEAFF
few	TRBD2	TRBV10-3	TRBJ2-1	TGTGCCATCACACCTGGGACTAGCGGACTCAATGAGCAGTTCTTC	CAITPGTSGLNEQFF
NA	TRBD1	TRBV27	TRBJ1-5	TGTGCCAGCAGGGCCCTGGGACAGGGCAATCAGCCCCAGCATTTT	CASRALGQGNQPQHF
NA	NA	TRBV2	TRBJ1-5	TGTGCCAGCAGTGATGACGGTAGCAATCAGCCCCAGCATTTT	CASSDDGSNQPQHF
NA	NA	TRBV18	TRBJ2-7	TGTGCCAGCTCACCACGGGTGACACCGGGCTACGAGCAGTACTTC	CASSPRVTPGYEQYF
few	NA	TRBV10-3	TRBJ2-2	TGTGCCATCAGTGTGGTGGCCGGGGAGCTGTTTTTT	CAISVVAGELFF
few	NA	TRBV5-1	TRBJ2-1	TGCGCCAGCAGCTTGGTTGGGATTAGCTCCTACAATGAGCAGTTCTTC	CASSLVGISSYNEQFF
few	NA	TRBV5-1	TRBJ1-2	TGCGCCAGCAGCTTGGATAGCACTAACTATGGCTACACCTTC	CASSLDSTNYGYTF
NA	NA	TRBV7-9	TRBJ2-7	TGTGCCAGCTTGGGTCTAGGGCCCCTATCCTACGAGCAGTACTTC	CASLGLGPLSYEQYF
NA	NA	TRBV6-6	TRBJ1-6	TGTGCCAGTTTCCGGGCCGAGAATTCACCCCTCCACTTT	CASFRAENSPLHF
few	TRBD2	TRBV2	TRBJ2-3	TGTGCCAGCGGACTAGCGGGGAGCACAGATACGCAGTATTTT	CASGLAGSTDTQYF
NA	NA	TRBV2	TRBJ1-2	TGTGCCAGCAGTGAAAACTTAAACTATGGCTACACCTTC	CASSENLNYGYTF
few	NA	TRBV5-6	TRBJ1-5	TGTGCCAGCAGCGTCTGGGGGAGCGGCAATCAGCCCCAGCATTTT	CASSVWGSGNQPQHF
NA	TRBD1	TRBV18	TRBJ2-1	TGTGCCAGCTCACCAACTGTTGGGACAGTCGACAATGAGCAGTTCTTC	CASSPTVGTVDNEQFF
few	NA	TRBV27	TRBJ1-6	TGTGCCAGCAGTTTATTTTTAGTAGGAAATTCACCCCTCCACTTT	CASSLFLVGNSPLHF
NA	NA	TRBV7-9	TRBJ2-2	TGTGCCAGCAGCCCCCTTACGGGGGGCAGGGAGCTGTTTTTT	CASSPLTGGRELFF
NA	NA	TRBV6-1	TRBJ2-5	TGTGCCACCTCCGGGCAGGGAGTTGGAGAGACCCAGTACTTC	CATSGQGVGETQYF
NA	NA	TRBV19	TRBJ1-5	TGTGCCAGTAGTCCACAGGGATCGGGCAATCAGCCCCAGCATTTT	CASSPQGSGNQPQHF
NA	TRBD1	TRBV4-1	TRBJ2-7	TGCGCCAGCAGCTCCCCCGACAGGGACTCCTACGAGCAGTACTTC	CASSSPDRDSYEQYF
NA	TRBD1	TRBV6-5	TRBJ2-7	TGTGCCAGCAGATCAGCCGGGACAGCCTCCTACGAGCAGTACTTC	CASRSAGTASYEQYF
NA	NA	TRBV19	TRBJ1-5	TGTGCCAGTAGTATCAATCGACCTGGGGCCAATCAGCCCCAGCATTTT	CASSINRPGANQPQHF
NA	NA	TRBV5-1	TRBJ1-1	TGCGCCAGCAGCTTGAGCGGGGAGAACACTGAAGCTTTCTTT	CASSLSGENTEAFF
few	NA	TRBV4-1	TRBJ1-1	TGCGCCAGCAGCCAAGATCTTGTATGGAACACTGAAGCTTTCTTT	CASSQDLVWNTEAFF
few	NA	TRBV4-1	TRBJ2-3	TGCGCCAGCAGCCCTGGGGGACGACGTTTGATTACTAGCACAGATACGCAGTATTTT	CASSPGGRRLITSTDTQYF
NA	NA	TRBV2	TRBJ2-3	TGTGCCAGCCTACCCGTTCTGACCACAGATACGCAGTATTTT	CASLPVLTTDTQYF
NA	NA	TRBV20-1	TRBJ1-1	TGCAGCGTAGAACAGAACACTGAAGCTTTCTTT	CSVEQNTEAFF
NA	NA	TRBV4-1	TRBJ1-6	TGCGCCAGCAGCCAAGAAGGGCTAGAGAATTCACCCCTCCACTTT	CASSQEGLENSPLHF
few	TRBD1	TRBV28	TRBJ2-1	TGTGCCAGCAGTCCCGGGACAGGCGGTGACGAGCAGTTCTTC	CASSPGTGGDEQFF
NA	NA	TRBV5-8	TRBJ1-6	TGTGCCAGCAGCCTGGGGGTCTGGGATTCACCCCTCCACTTT	CASSLGVWDSPLHF
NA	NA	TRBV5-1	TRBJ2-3	TGCGCCAGCAGCCCCGGGTTAGCGAGTAAAACAGATACGCAGTATTTT	CASSPGLASKTDTQYF
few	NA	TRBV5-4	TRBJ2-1	TGTGCCAGCACCTTTGGGGGTACGGGTGAGCAGTTCTTC	CASTFGGTGEQFF
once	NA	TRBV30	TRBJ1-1	TGTGCCTGGACCCTGAACACTGAAGCTTTCTTT	CAWTLNTEAFF
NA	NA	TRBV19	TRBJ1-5	TGTGCCAGTATCGGGCTTTCCCATAGCAATCAGCCCCAGCATTTT	CASIGLSHSNQPQHF
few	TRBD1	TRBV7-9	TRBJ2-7	TGTGCCAGCAGCTTAAAGGGGGCAGTCGAGCAGTACTTC	CASSLKGAVEQYF
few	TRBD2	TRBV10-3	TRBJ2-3	TGTGCCATCAGTGAGTCGTTGGCTAGCGGGGCCGGCGATACGCAGTATTTT	CAISESLASGAGDTQYF
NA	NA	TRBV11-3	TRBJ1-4	TGTGCCAGCAGCTTAGATCGTTGGGACAAACAACTCGAAAAACTGTTTTTT	CASSLDRWDKQLEKLFF
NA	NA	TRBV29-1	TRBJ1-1	TGCAGCGTTACTAGGATGGCAGACAACACTGAAGCTTTCTTT	CSVTRMADNTEAFF
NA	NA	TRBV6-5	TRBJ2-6	TGTGCCAGCAGTGTGATATTCTCTGGGGCCAACGTCCTGACTTTC	CASSVIFSGANVLTF
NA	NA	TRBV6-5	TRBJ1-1	TGTGCCAGCAGGCGGACAGTTGATGAAGCTTTCTTT	CASRRTVDEAFF
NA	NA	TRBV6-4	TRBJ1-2	TGTGCCAGCAGTGGCTACTATGGCTACACCTTC	CASSGYYGYTF
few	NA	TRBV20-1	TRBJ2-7	TGCAGTGCTGGGCCACTCTACGAGCAGTACTTC	CSAGPLYEQYF
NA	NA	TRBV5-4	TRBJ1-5	TGTGCCAGCAGCCCAACGGGCGATTGGACGGGATTGGCCAGTCAGCCCCAGCATTTT	CASSPTGDWTGLASQPQHF